The clone carrying this T cell receptor beta chain was seen a few times. The antigen remains undetermined. This sample is drawn from a study of identical twins. Study observations and caveats: Out-of-frame alpha sequences shared by twins were enriched for low generation probability. Because invariant MAIT and iNKT cells could be present, zero-insertion analyses could be partly confounded.

In TCRdb, the 5' RACE reads were re-called with MiXCR into one record per CDR3 protein. The table records 1.5 million to 2 million distinct CDR3 sequences, around a third of them present only once. In germline, CDR1 is PRHDT, CDR2 FYEKMQ (reference sequence). This CDR3 is built from 15 residues. Germline trimming cut 5 bases from V and 5 bases from J; bases unmatched to any gene: 10. J is TRBJ1-2 and V is TRBV13, with 8 bases that match TRBD1. The TCR comes from a newborn girl in good health. The sequenced material came from cord blood. DNA for the CDR3: TGTGCCAGCAGCCCCTCGACAGGGGTAAGATATGGCTACACCTTC. It encodes CASSPSTGVRYGYTF.